This T cell receptor beta chain originates from a study of blood T cell repertoires in COVID-19. Study summary: T cells, B-cell-depleted T cells, or PBMCs provided the cDNA or gDNA that served as material.

V lost 6 bases to trimming and J lost 5 bases, with 25 bases between them. Germline V gives CDR1 LNHNV, CDR2 YYDKDF (reference sequence). The CDR3 extends over 17 amino acids. Original processing notes: It was from reference gene primer amplification that nucleated cell counts were estimated. The protocol was immunoSEQ multiplex PCR, while the TCRdb copy is restricted to in-frame clones and leaves out a portion. V, J and clone size derive from that table, while D and trimming were established from the DNA sequence. The sample consists of 250,000 to 350,000 clones, more than 75% of them appearing once.

The chain joins TRBV15 to TRBJ1-1, with D possibly matching TRBD1 (6 bases). This clonotype originated in a woman aged 45-60 years with active or convalescent COVID-19. The sequenced material came from peripheral blood. The CDR3 spells CATRRNTAQGPGTEAFF. The CDR3 DNA is TGTGCCACCAGGCGCAACACAGCTCAGGGGCCTGGTACTGAAGCTTTCTTT.